A single sample gave rise to the 22 T cell receptor beta chains below, sequenced in a study of shared clonotypes between healthy human individuals. TCRdb keeps only in-frame clones here, not all; method: immunoSEQ multiplex PCR. There are 2,500,000 or so clones in the sample; roughly 92% occur only once, and around 0.14% lies in the top ten. The sequencing sample was made of naive CD4+ T cells sorted from blood. Subset in this sample: CD45RA+ positively selected. The receptors shown here come from a man between 18 and 29 years old in good health.

This chain joins TRBV10-1 and TRBJ2-1; possible D gene TRBD1, 7 bases. Germline values: CDR1 WNHNN, CDR2 SYGVQD (reference sequence). Trimming left V 2 bases short and J 8 bases short, with 16 bases between. This CDR3 has 15 amino acids. The CDR3: CASSEGTGASDEQFF. In DNA, the CDR3 is TGCGCCAGCAGTGAGGGTACAGGGGCTAGCGATGAGCAGTTCTTC.

The chain couples TRBV5-1 to TRBJ2-2; 7 nucleotides match TRBD2. This CDR3 has 15 amino acids. Per germline, CDR1 SGHRS and CDR2 YFSETQ. The junction had 3 bases not matched to a gene; V was cut back by 0 bases and J by 4 bases. The DNA of the CDR3 is TGCGCCAGCAGCTTGGAGGGGACTACCACCGGGGAGCTGTTTTTT. Its translation: CASSLEGTTTGELFF. Complete variable domain (other parts from reference TRBV5-1 and TRBJ2-2): KAGVTQTPRYLIKTRGQQVTLSCSPISGHRSVSWYQQTPGQGLQFLFEYFSETQRNKGNFPGRFSGRQFSNSRSEMNVSTLELGDSALYLCASSLEGTTTGELFFGEGSRLTVL.

The chain recombines TRBV21-1 with TRBJ2-7; the D segment call TRBD2 is taken from the table without a DNA check. TRBV21-1 is marked as a pseudogene. This CDR3 spans 15 amino acids. The DNA for the CDR3 is TGTGCCAGCGAGAACTGGACTAGCGGGTGGTACGAGCAGTACTTC. Its protein is CASENWTSGWYEQYF.

The chain joins TRBV2 to TRBJ2-7, with 8 bases identical to TRBD1. Losses at the gene ends were 2 bases for V and 0 bases for J; bases not matched to a gene: 12. The CDR3 has 18 residues. CDR1 and CDR2 from the germline V gene are SNHLY and FYNNEI. The CDR3 spells CASSEKGQGEGSSYEQYF. The DNA of the CDR3 is TGTGCCAGCAGTGAAAAAGGACAGGGAGAGGGGAGCTCCTACGAGCAGTACTTC.

The J gene is TRBJ2-1, the V gene TRBV10-3, with TRBD1 as a possible D gene (7 bases). The CDR3 runs to 13 residues. V was cut by 7 bases and J by 6 bases, with 13 bases left in between. CDR1 ENHRY and CDR2 SYGVKD come from the germline V gene. CDR3 protein: CAITPQGGNEQFF. The CDR3 bases are TGTGCCATCACCCCCCAGGGGGGCAATGAGCAGTTCTTC.

CDR3 sequence (DNA): TGCGCCAGCAGCAAGCGGGAGGGCCTTAATGAGCAGTTCTTC. Translation: CASSKREGLNEQFF. V usage is TRBV5-1 and J usage is TRBJ2-1; TRBD2 aligns across 10 bases. Trimming removed 4 bases from V and 7 bases from J; junction bases left unmatched: 5. The CDR3 spans 14 residues. Germline CDR1 reads SGHRS; CDR2 reads YFSETQ.

The genes are TRBV6-6 and TRBJ2-7; 9 positions match TRBD2. The CDR3 consists of 14 residues. The germline CDR1 and CDR2 sequences are MNHNY and SVGAGI (reference sequence). Trimming removed 4 bases from V and 1 base from J; junction bases left unmatched: 2. The CDR3 region has the DNA TGTGCCAGCAGTTCGACTAGCGGATCCTACGAGCAGTACTTC. Its protein product is CASSSTSGSYEQYF.

CDR3 region: CASSAGTGYGEKLFF. In nucleotides, the CDR3 is TGTGCCAGCAGTGCGGGGACAGGGTATGGTGAAAAACTGTTTTTT. This chain joins TRBV6-1 and TRBJ1-4, with 9 bases matching TRBD1. The junction had 7 bases not matched to a gene; V was cut back by 4 bases and J by 7 bases. Per germline, CDR1 MNHNS and CDR2 SASEGT. The CDR3 covers 15 residues.

The rearrangement joins TRBV21-1 to TRBJ1-6. TRBV21-1 is listed as a pseudogene. The CDR3 is 16 amino acids. The CDR3 DNA follows: TGTGCCAGCAGCAAAGACAGGGAGGCCTATAATTCACCCCTCCACTTT. Encoded protein: CASSKDREAYNSPLHF.

A remark on this clone: The sample contains more than one DNA sequence encoding this CDR3. The V call is TRBV5-1, the J call TRBJ2-1, with unresolved D. The CDR3 runs to 16 residues. Trimming stripped 0 bases from V and 0 bases from J, with 10 bases between. Germline CDR1 and CDR2: SGHRS and YFSETQ. CDR3 DNA sequence: TGCGCCAGCAGCTTGGCCGGAAGTAGCTCCTACAATGAGCAGTTCTTC. It codes for CASSLAGSSSYNEQFF.

The DNA of the CDR3 is TGCGCCAGCAGCCTCTGGGCGACCGCGGGCACAGATACGCAGTATTTT. This translates into CASSLWATAGTDTQYF. V is TRBV5-1 and J is TRBJ2-3; D not resolved. CDR3 length: 16 residues. V lost 4 bases and J 1 base, leaving 16 bases between the germline ends. Germline loops: CDR1 SGHRS, CDR2 YFSETQ.

The rearrangement joins TRBV5-1 to TRBJ2-7; D remains unclear. Germline CDR1 and CDR2: SGHRS and YFSETQ. With 5 bases removed from V and 6 bases from J, the gap between germline ends came to 12 bases. This CDR3 spans 12 amino acids. This chain's CDR3 is CASRHSGLEQYF. CDR3 in DNA: TGCGCCAGCAGGCACTCTGGTCTCGAGCAGTACTTC.

V is TRBV19 and J is TRBJ1-1, with 7 bases that match TRBD1. V was pared by 7 bases and J by 2 bases, with 7 bases of the junction left unmatched. Germline CDR1 is LNHDA and CDR2 is SQIVND (reference sequence). This CDR3 is built from 14 residues. This CDR3 is CASTRDRANTEAFF. The CDR3 DNA sequence: TGTGCCAGTACGCGCGACAGGGCCAACACTGAAGCTTTCTTT.

V gene TRBV6-5 combines with J gene TRBJ2-7; D gene uncertain. Trimming stripped 0 bases from V and 6 bases from J, with 9 bases between. Germline CDR1 is MNHEY and CDR2 is SVGAGI. This CDR3 region has 13 residues. CDR3 nucleotides: TGTGCCAGCAGTTACTCGCATGCTCGCGAGCAGTACTTC. Its translation: CASSYSHAREQYF.

The chain combines TRBV10-3 with TRBJ2-3, with D possibly TRBD1 on 5 matching bases. Germline V gene data show CDR1 as ENHRY and CDR2 as SYGVKD. Trimming cost V 7 bases and J 0 bases, with 11 bases left between them. The CDR3 has 14 amino acids. In DNA, the CDR3 is TGTGCCATCAAGCAGGGCCCGAGCACAGATACGCAGTATTTT. Its translation is CAIKQGPSTDTQYF.

The gene calls are TRBV11-2 and TRBJ2-3, with D perhaps matching TRBD1 (6 bases). V lost 2 bases, J lost 6 bases, and 15 bases lay in between. There are 15 residues in the CDR3. CDR1 and CDR2 from the germline V gene are SGHAT and FQNNGV. CDR3 bases: TGTGCCAGCAGCTTAATGGGCAGGGGTTACGATACGCAGTATTTT. Protein product: CASSLMGRGYDTQYF.

This clone is a singleton in its sample. The chain links TRBV18 to TRBJ2-6, with D possibly TRBD1 on 6 matching bases. V was trimmed by 6 bases and J by 2 bases, leaving 11 bases between them. Germline CDR1 is KGHSH and CDR2 is LQKENI. The CDR3 spans 15 residues. CDR3 nucleotides: TGTGCCAGCTCGTTACAGGGAACTGGGGCCAACGTCCTGACTTTC. It codes for CASSLQGTGANVLTF.

This clone was counted only a few times. The chain carries TRBV7-6 and TRBJ1-6, with TRBD1 as a possible D gene (5 bases). The ends were cut back, 1 base at V and 12 bases at J, with 10 bases in the middle. Germline assignment: CDR1 SGHVS and CDR2 FNYEAQ. This CDR3 has 13 amino acids. The CDR3 nucleotides are TGTGCCAGCAGCTTAGAAAGTCAGGGACCCCTCCACTTT. Translation gives CASSLESQGPLHF.

The chain uses TRBV4-1 and TRBJ2-7, with unresolved D. Germline V gives CDR1 MGHRA, CDR2 YSYEKL. The CDR3 covers 14 residues. The germline V and J ends were trimmed by 0 bases and 5 bases, with 11 bases remaining between them. CDR3 bases: TGCGCCAGCAGCCAAGACGGACCTGCCCACGAGCAGTACTTC. Translating it yields CASSQDGPAHEQYF.

The chain joins TRBV9 to TRBJ1-2, with D maybe TRBD1 (5 bases). The CDR3 is 15 residues long. The germline CDR1 and CDR2 sequences are SGDLS and YYNGEE. The ends were cut back, 4 bases at V and 0 bases at J, with 13 bases in the middle. The CDR3 protein is CASSPSWTSNYGYTF. The DNA for the CDR3 is TGTGCCAGCAGCCCCTCGTGGACATCTAACTATGGCTACACCTTC.

This chain connects TRBV14 to TRBJ1-1; D remains unclear. This CDR3 has 13 residues. CDR1 SGHDN and CDR2 FVKESK come from the germline V gene. Trimming pared 5 bases from V and 5 bases from J, leaving 12 bases between. The CDR3 DNA reads as TGTGCCAGCAGCACGCAACCGGGTACTGAAGCTTTCTTT. It yields the protein CASSTQPGTEAFF.

This clone was picked up one time. The chain joins TRBV11-2 to TRBJ2-3; D is perhaps TRBD2 (7 bases). Germline V gene lookup returns CDR1 SGHAT and CDR2 FQNNGV. The CDR3 runs 16 residues. Deletions cut 6 bases from V and 4 bases from J, with 20 bases between. The CDR3 loop reads CASSRPGAGVADTQYF. For the CDR3, the DNA is TGTGCCAGCAGTCGCCCGGGGGCGGGAGTTGCAGATACGCAGTATTTT.